The 28 T cell receptor beta chains below all came from one sample that was sequenced in a study of memory CD4+ T cells and cytomegalovirus serostatus. TCRdb keeps only in-frame clones here, not all; method: immunoSEQ multiplex PCR. The data contain 40,000 to 50,000 clones, roughly 72% of them singletons. Single viable CD3+CD4+CD8-CD45RO+ cells were sorted as the memory CD4+ T cells. Sequencing used memory CD4+ T cells from blood. The receptors were sampled from an adult in good health and CMV-seropositive.

J is TRBJ2-5 and V is TRBV19; 7 positions agree with TRBD1. This CDR3 spans 14 amino acids. Germline CDR1 and CDR2: LNHDA and SQIVND (reference sequence). Germline trimming cut 3 bases from V and 5 bases from J; bases unmatched to any gene: 6. The CDR3 is CASSMNRGRETQYF. The CDR3 bases are TGTGCCAGTAGTATGAACAGGGGTAGGGAGACCCAGTACTTC. Using reference TRBV19 and TRBJ2-5 for the parts outside the CDR3, the full variable domain is DGGITQSPKYLFRKEGQNVTLSCEQNLNHDAMYWYRQDPGQGLRLIYYSQIVNDFQKGDIAEGYSVSREKKESFPLTVTSAQKNPTAFYLCASSMNRGRETQYFGPGTRLLVL.

The chain joins TRBV5-4 to TRBJ1-6, with 10 nucleotides matching TRBD1. The length of the CDR3 is 16 residues. The J segment lost 9 bases and the V segment lost 3 bases, leaving 9 bases of the junction unmatched. Germline values: CDR1 SGHNT, CDR2 YYREEE (reference sequence). CDR3 in amino acids: CASSSEGQGVSSPLHF. CDR3 sequence (DNA): TGTGCCAGCAGCTCGGAAGGACAGGGGGTGAGTTCACCCCTCCACTTT.

V gene TRBV6-5 combines with J gene TRBJ1-5, with a tentative D call TRBD1 (6 bases). Per the germline V gene, CDR1 is MNHEY and CDR2 is SVGAGI. V shed 7 bases and J shed 3 bases, with 13 bases lying between them. The length of the CDR3 is 14 residues. CDR3 loop: CASIRGGHNQPQHF. The CDR3, as DNA: TGTGCCAGCATTAGAGGGGGGCACAATCAGCCCCAGCATTTT.

This clone was seen a handful of times. This chain joins TRBV6-6 and TRBJ2-3, with D tentatively TRBD1 or TRBD2 (6 bases each). V was clipped by 4 bases and J by 1 base, with 12 bases between them. This CDR3 has 15 amino acids. The germline CDR1 and CDR2 sequences are MNHNY and SVGAGI (reference sequence). CDR3 nucleotides: TGTGCCAGCAGTTCGGAACGGGGGCGCACAGATACGCAGTATTTT. This sequence encodes CASSSERGRTDTQYF.

The V and J genes are TRBV7-2 and TRBJ1-1; no firm D call. CDR1 is SGHTA and CDR2 is FQGNSA in the germline V gene. CDR3 length: 15 amino acids. Trimming removed 3 bases from V and 6 bases from J, with 17 bases in between. The CDR3 DNA is TGTGCCAGCAGCTTGATAGCGCGGGCGGTCGCTGAAGCTTTCTTT. Translated: CASSLIARAVAEAFF.

This clone was detected only a few times. The chain is built from TRBV6-5 and TRBJ1-1; weak D call: TRBD1 (5 bases). The CDR3 consists of 14 residues. Trimming took off 2 bases at V and 0 bases at J, with 7 bases between the two ends. Germline CDR1 and CDR2: MNHEY and SVGAGI. The CDR3 region has the DNA TGTGCCAGCAGTTACCCAGGGCTGAACACTGAAGCTTTCTTT. Protein sequence: CASSYPGLNTEAFF.

The V call is TRBV4-2, the J call TRBJ2-5; maybe TRBD2 (7 bases). CDR3 length equals 18 residues. V lost 1 base, J lost 1 base, and 19 bases lay in between. The germline gives CDR1 LGHNA, CDR2 YNFKEQ. The CDR3 DNA sequence: TGTGCCAGCAGCCAAGGATATTCGGGGGGCACTTTCCAAGAGACCCAGTACTTC. It specifies CASSQGYSGGTFQETQYF.

The gene calls are TRBV7-9 and TRBJ2-3; D perhaps matches TRBD2 (5 bases). Trimming cost V 5 bases and J 6 bases, with 12 bases left between them. Germline-derived CDR1 and CDR2 are SEHNR and FQNEAQ (reference sequence). This CDR3 comprises 13 residues. For the CDR3, the DNA is TGTGCCAGCAGCCCTCGAGGGCCCGATACGCAGTATTTT. It encodes CASSPRGPDTQYF.

This clone was observed a handful of times. The chain combines TRBV5-4 with TRBJ1-2; tentatively, D is TRBD1 (6 bases). The CDR3 loop spans 14 amino acids. The germline V and J ends were trimmed by 4 bases and 7 bases, with 17 bases remaining between them. CDR1 is SGHNT, CDR2 YYREEE, per germline (reference sequence). CDR3 protein: CASSAVGGAAGYTF. In DNA form, the CDR3 reads TGTGCCAGCAGCGCTGTCGGGGGCGCGGCTGGCTACACCTTC.

The rearrangement links TRBV7-2 to TRBJ1-1; no definite D call. CDR1 is SGHTA, CDR2 FQGNSA, per germline. The CDR3 is 13 residues long. The germline V and J ends were trimmed by 0 bases and 5 bases, with 7 bases remaining between them. CDR3 sequence (DNA): TGTGCCAGCAGCTTAGCGTGGAGGACTGAAGCTTTCTTT. Protein product: CASSLAWRTEAFF.

The V call is TRBV5-1, the J call TRBJ1-1; perhaps TRBD1 as D (5 bases). The CDR3 covers 14 residues. Germline CDR1 and CDR2: SGHRS and YFSETQ. V was clipped by 1 base and J by 6 bases, with 13 bases between them. The CDR3 DNA reads as TGCGCCAGCAGCTTGTATGGGACCACCTCTGAAGCTTTCTTT. Translating gives CASSLYGTTSEAFF.

By share, this clone counts as medium-sized (0.01 to 0.1%). The gene calls are TRBV6-5 and TRBJ2-7; 9 bases are a match to TRBD1. The CDR3 totals 15 residues. V shed 6 bases and J 7 bases; nucleotides not matched to a gene: 13. Germline V gene data show CDR1 as MNHEY and CDR2 as SVGAGI. The CDR3 sequence is CASSRPGTGYREQYF. The CDR3 bases are TGTGCCAGCAGCCGCCCCGGGACAGGGTATCGGGAGCAGTACTTC.

The chain has TRBV6-5 and TRBJ2-3; possible D gene TRBD1, 6 bases. V gave up 6 bases and J gave up 4 bases, with 17 bases separating them. The CDR3 runs 15 residues. Germline V gene lookup returns CDR1 MNHEY and CDR2 SVGAGI. CDR3 protein: CASRLNRVGADTQYF. CDR3 nucleotide sequence: TGTGCCAGCAGGTTGAACAGGGTAGGAGCAGATACGCAGTATTTT.

Details on this clone: The sample carries other DNA sequences with the same CDR3. This chain links TRBV10-3 with TRBJ1-3; D is unclear. The CDR3 consists of 13 residues. V was shortened by 7 bases and J by 0 bases, with 7 bases between the two germline ends. CDR1 and CDR2 from the germline V gene are ENHRY and SYGVKD. The CDR3 sequence is CAITRGSGNTIYF. The CDR3 DNA reads TGTGCCATCACCCGGGGCTCTGGAAACACCATATATTTT.

The chain uses TRBV11-3 and TRBJ2-2; possible D gene TRBD1, 5 bases. The V gene's germline CDR1 is SGHNT and CDR2 YENEEA. Deletions cut 3 bases from V and 6 bases from J, with 11 bases between. The length of the CDR3 is 14 residues. The CDR3 sequence: CASSLGQAAGELFF. The CDR3 DNA reads TGTGCCAGCAGCTTGGGGCAGGCTGCCGGGGAGCTGTTTTTT. Full variable domain (rest looked up from reference TRBV11-3 and TRBJ2-2): EAGVVQSPRYKIIEKKQPVAFWCNPISGHNTLYWYLQNLGQGPELLIRYENEEAVDDSQLPKDRFSAERLKGVDSTLKIQPAELGDSAVYLCASSLGQAAGELFFGEGSRLTVL.

This chain connects TRBV5-1 to TRBJ2-5; 9 nucleotides match TRBD1. J was trimmed by 4 bases and V by 0 bases; bases with no gene match: 1. Germline assignment: CDR1 SGHRS and CDR2 YFSETQ. The CDR3 has 14 residues. The CDR3 spells CASSLGQGVETQYF. CDR3 in DNA: TGCGCCAGCAGCTTGGGACAGGGGGTAGAGACCCAGTACTTC.

The J gene is TRBJ2-6, the V gene TRBV18, with unresolved D. This CDR3 comprises 14 residues. V was clipped by 3 bases and J by 1 base, with 4 bases between them. Germline-derived CDR1 and CDR2 are KGHSH and LQKENI. The CDR3 loop reads CASSPQSGANVLTF. In nucleotides, the CDR3 is TGTGCCAGCTCACCTCAGTCTGGGGCCAACGTCCTGACTTTC. The full variable domain, with the rest looked up from reference TRBV18 and TRBJ2-6, is NAGVMQNPRHLVRRRGQEARLRCSPMKGHSHVYWYRQLPEEGLKFMVYLQKENIIDESGMPKERFSAEFPKEGPSILRIQQVVRGDSAAYFCASSPQSGANVLTFGAGSRLTVL.

The rearrangement links TRBV15 to TRBJ2-4; D could derive from TRBD1 or TRBD2 (5 bases each). The CDR3 contains 13 residues. Germline assignment: CDR1 LNHNV and CDR2 YYDKDF (reference sequence). Trimming left V 0 bases short and J 9 bases short, with 9 bases between. CDR3 sequence reads: CATSRDPGTIQYF. The CDR3 bases are TGTGCCACCAGCAGAGATCCAGGGACCATTCAGTACTTC.

V is TRBV5-1 and J is TRBJ1-4, with 8 bases aligning to TRBD1. Germline V lookup: CDR1 SGHRS, CDR2 YFSETQ. The CDR3 loop spans 14 amino acids. V was clipped by 3 bases and J by 5 bases; unmatched bases: 3. In DNA, the CDR3 is TGCGCCAGCAGCTCCGGACAGGGAAATGAAAAACTGTTTTTT. It codes for CASSSGQGNEKLFF.

This clone was observed a handful of times. V gene TRBV15 combines with J gene TRBJ2-3; a weak D match, TRBD2 (6 bases). Per the germline V gene, CDR1 is LNHNV and CDR2 is YYDKDF (reference sequence). The CDR3 extends over 14 amino acids. V was trimmed by 8 bases and J by 2 bases, leaving 14 bases between them. The CDR3 region is CATGYGGTTDTQYF. As DNA, the CDR3 is TGTGCCACCGGTTACGGGGGAACCACAGATACGCAGTATTTT.

The V gene is TRBV11-2, the J gene TRBJ2-6; tentative D call: TRBD1 (5 bases). The germline V gene encodes CDR1 SGHAT and CDR2 FQNNGV. The V and J ends lost 2 bases and 5 bases respectively, with 10 bases between them. The CDR3 spans 15 residues. In DNA form, the CDR3 reads TGTGCCAGCAGCTTAAGGGGCCTTAGGGCCAACGTCCTGACTTTC. Protein sequence: CASSLRGLRANVLTF.

The chain couples TRBV6-5 to TRBJ2-7; no firm D call. This CDR3 is built from 13 residues. Germline CDR1 is MNHEY and CDR2 is SVGAGI. Deletions cut 6 bases from V and 1 base from J, with 10 bases between. CDR3 region: CASSFGNSYEQYF. CDR3 bases: TGTGCCAGCAGCTTCGGCAATTCCTACGAGCAGTACTTC.

The chain joins TRBV19 to TRBJ1-1; D remains unclear. CDR3 size: 14 residues. Per the germline V gene, CDR1 is LNHDA and CDR2 is SQIVND (reference sequence). Between the trimmed V and J ends, which lost 7 bases and 2 bases, there was a span of 14 bases. Written as DNA, the CDR3 is TGTGCCAGTATGAAGACTGCTCCAAACACTGAAGCTTTCTTT. Protein: CASMKTAPNTEAFF.

The CDR3 sequence: CASSPWADSNQPQHF. In nucleotides, the CDR3 is TGTGCCAGCTCCCCTTGGGCGGATAGCAATCAGCCCCAGCATTTT. This sequence joins TRBV18 and TRBJ1-5; unclear D gene. The germline V and J ends were trimmed by 6 bases and 0 bases, with 12 bases remaining between them. This CDR3 region has 15 residues. CDR1 KGHSH and CDR2 LQKENI come from the germline V gene.

This clone was seen just once. The chain recombines TRBV5-1 with TRBJ2-1; TRBD1 matches 7 bases. Germline values: CDR1 SGHRS, CDR2 YFSETQ. V shed 4 bases and J 0 bases; nucleotides not matched to a gene: 1. The CDR3 is 14 amino acids. This CDR3 reads CASSGTVSYNEQFF. The CDR3 DNA follows: TGCGCCAGCAGCGGGACAGTCTCCTACAATGAGCAGTTCTTC.

The chain links TRBV9 to TRBJ2-2; 10 positions match TRBD1. Germline V CDR1 and CDR2: SGDLS, YYNGEE. The CDR3 is 16 residues long. The V gene end was trimmed by 4 bases and the J gene end by 3 bases; junction bases not matched to a gene: 6. CDR3 in DNA: TGTGCCAGCAGCACGGACAGGGGGTTATACACCGGGGAGCTGTTTTTT. Amino acid sequence: CASSTDRGLYTGELFF.

V gene TRBV6-1 combines with J gene TRBJ1-1; weak D call: TRBD1 (5 bases). CDR1 is MNHNS, CDR2 SASEGT, per germline. The CDR3 covers 11 residues. V was shortened by 7 bases and J by 7 bases, with 10 bases between the two germline ends. The CDR3 DNA reads TGTGCCAGCATCGGGACGGGTGAAGCTTTCTTT. Protein product: CASIGTGEAFF.

J is TRBJ1-3 and V is TRBV6-1, with unresolved D. The CDR3 is 14 residues long. Germline CDR1 is MNHNS and CDR2 is SASEGT. Between the trimmed V and J ends, which lost 2 bases and 0 bases, there was a span of 5 bases. The CDR3 nucleotides read TGTGCCAGCAGTGAAATGTACTCTGGAAACACCATATATTTT. Translated, it gives CASSEMYSGNTIYF.